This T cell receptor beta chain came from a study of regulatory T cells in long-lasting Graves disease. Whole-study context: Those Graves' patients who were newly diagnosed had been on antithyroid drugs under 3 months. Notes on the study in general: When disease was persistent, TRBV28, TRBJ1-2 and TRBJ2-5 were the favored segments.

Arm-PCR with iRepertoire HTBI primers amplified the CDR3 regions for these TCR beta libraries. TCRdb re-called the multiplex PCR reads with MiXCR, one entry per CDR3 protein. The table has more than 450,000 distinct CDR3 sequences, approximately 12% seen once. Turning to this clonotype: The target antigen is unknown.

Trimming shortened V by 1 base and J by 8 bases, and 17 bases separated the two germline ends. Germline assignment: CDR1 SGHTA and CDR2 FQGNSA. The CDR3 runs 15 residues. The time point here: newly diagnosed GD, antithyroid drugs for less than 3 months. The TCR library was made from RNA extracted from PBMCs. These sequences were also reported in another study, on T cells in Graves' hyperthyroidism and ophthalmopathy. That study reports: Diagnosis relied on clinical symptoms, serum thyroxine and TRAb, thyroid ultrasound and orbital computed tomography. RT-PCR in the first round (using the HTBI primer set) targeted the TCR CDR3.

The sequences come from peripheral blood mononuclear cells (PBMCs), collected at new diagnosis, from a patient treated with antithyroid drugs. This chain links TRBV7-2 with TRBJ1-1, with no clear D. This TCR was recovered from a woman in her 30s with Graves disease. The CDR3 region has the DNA TGTGCCAGCAGCTTAGTCTTGAGTCAATCCACCGAAGCTTTCTTT. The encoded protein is CASSLVLSQSTEAFF. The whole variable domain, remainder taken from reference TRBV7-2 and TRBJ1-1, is GAGVSQSPSNKVTEKGKDVELRCDPISGHTALYWYRQSLGQGLEFLIYFQGNSAPDKSGLPSDRFSAERTGGSVSTLTIQRTQQEDSAVYLCASSLVLSQSTEAFFGQGTRLTVV.